Below, one T cell receptor beta chain is given with its context. The data stem from a study of blood T cell repertoires in COVID-19. The CDR3 spans 13 residues. Trimming shortened V by 3 bases and J by 4 bases, and 9 bases separated the two germline ends. The data were produced by immunoSEQ multiplex PCR, yet TCRdb's version contains in-frame clones alone and is incomplete. This table has about 95,000 clones, 81% appearing once. The sequence came from an older man with active or convalescent COVID-19. The sample was peripheral blood. The chain uses TRBV12-3 or TRBV12-4 and TRBJ1-1; no clear D gene. CDR3 nucleotide sequence: TGTGCCAGCAGTTTGATAGAGGGCACTGAAGCTTTCTTT. Translation gives CASSLIEGTEAFF.